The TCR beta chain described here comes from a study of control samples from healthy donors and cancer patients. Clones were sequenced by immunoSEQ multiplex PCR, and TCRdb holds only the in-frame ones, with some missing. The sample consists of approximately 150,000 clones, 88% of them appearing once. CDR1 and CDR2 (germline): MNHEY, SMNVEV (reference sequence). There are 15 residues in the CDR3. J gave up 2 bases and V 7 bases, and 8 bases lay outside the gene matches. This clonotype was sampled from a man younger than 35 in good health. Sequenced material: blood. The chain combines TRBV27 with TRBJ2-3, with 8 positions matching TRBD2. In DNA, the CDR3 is TGTGCCAGCACCCCGTTAGCGGGGCACACAGATACGCAGTATTTT. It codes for CASTPLAGHTDTQYF.